The 23 T cell receptor beta chains below come from one sample, sequenced in a study of vaccination and CD4 T cells after COVID-19. Documented treatment: approximately nine-day PBMC culture with coronavirus spike peptide pools or control peptides (ViraFEST assay). The antigens these receptors bind are not known. The assay that was used to sequence DNA from cultured CD4+ T cells was the Oncomine TCR Beta short-read assay. From the PCR reads, TCRdb called clonotypes with MiXCR, one entry per CDR3 protein. The sample records 10,000 to 15,000 distinct CDR3 sequences, 62% being singletons. The material sequenced was CD4+ T cells from blood, cultured in vitro. All receptors derive from a human donor who had recovered from COVID-19.

This chain connects TRBV20-1 to TRBJ2-1; D unresolved. V lost 5 bases and J 0 bases, leaving 11 bases between the germline ends. The germline gives CDR1 DFQATT, CDR2 SNEGSKA (reference sequence). CDR3 length: 14 amino acids. The CDR3 loop reads CSAGPLSSYNEQFF. The CDR3 DNA reads TGCAGTGCTGGTCCCCTAAGCTCCTACAATGAGCAGTTCTTC.

V and J are TRBV30 and TRBJ1-6, with D possibly being TRBD1 (5 bases). The CDR3 loop spans 13 amino acids. V gave up 4 bases and J gave up 7 bases, with 11 bases separating them. Germline values: CDR1 GTSNPN, CDR2 SVGIG (reference sequence). CDR3 in DNA: TGTGCCTGGAAACAGGACGCGAATTCACCCCTCCACTTT. Translated: CAWKQDANSPLHF.

The chain employs TRBV11-2 and TRBJ2-7, with 9 bases lining up with TRBD1. V was clipped by 6 bases and J by 0 bases; unmatched bases: 6. This CDR3 contains 15 residues. Per germline, CDR1 SGHAT and CDR2 FQNNGV. This CDR3 is CASSNGQGSSYEQYF. The CDR3 DNA reads as TGTGCCAGCAGTAACGGACAGGGGAGCTCCTACGAGCAGTACTTC. Full variable domain (rest looked up from reference TRBV11-2 and TRBJ2-7): EAGVAQSPRYKIIEKRQSVAFWCNPISGHATLYWYQQILGQGPKLLIQFQNNGVVDDSQLPKDRFSAERLKGVDSTLKIQPAKLEDSAVYLCASSNGQGSSYEQYFGPGTRLTVT.

The chain combines TRBV7-9 with TRBJ1-2; D unclear. The V end was cut by 5 bases, the J end by 0 bases, with 19 bases between. This CDR3 is built from 17 residues. CDR1 is SEHNR and CDR2 is FQNEAQ in the germline V gene (reference sequence). The CDR3 DNA reads as TGTGCCAGCAGCCCAAACCGGTTCGGGAGAGCTAACTATGGCTACACCTTC. It translates to CASSPNRFGRANYGYTF.

The V call is TRBV6-1, the J call TRBJ2-5; D is undetermined. Between the trimmed V and J ends, which lost 10 bases and 4 bases, there was a span of 16 bases. The CDR3 covers 13 residues. CDR1 and CDR2 from the germline V gene are MNHNS and SASEGT. The CDR3 reads CATSSPPGETQYF. Written as DNA, the CDR3 is TGTGCCACCAGCTCTCCACCGGGAGAGACCCAGTACTTC.

CDR3 loop: CSANGDILRNTGELFF. CDR3 nucleotide sequence: TGCAGTGCTAACGGTGACATACTTCGGAACACCGGGGAGCTGTTTTTT. V usage is TRBV20-1 and J usage is TRBJ2-2; D gene uncertain. Germline V gene sequence: CDR1 DFQATT, CDR2 SNEGSKA (reference sequence). This CDR3 has 16 amino acids. V was trimmed by 4 bases and J by 1 base, leaving 16 bases between them.

V is TRBV7-2 and J is TRBJ2-7; possible D gene TRBD1, 5 bases. The CDR3 loop spans 15 amino acids. Germline lookup yields CDR1 SGHTA and CDR2 FQGNSA. V lost 1 base to trimming and J lost 3 bases, with 13 bases between them. In nucleotides, the CDR3 is TGTGCCAGCAGCTTAGTAGTAGGACATGGCTACGAGCAGTACTTC. Its protein product is CASSLVVGHGYEQYF.

The CDR3 protein is CSAGGQGRDQETQYF. The DNA for the CDR3 is TGCAGTGCGGGGGGGCAGGGTCGGGACCAAGAGACCCAGTACTTC. V gene TRBV20-1 combines with J gene TRBJ2-5, with a possible D match to TRBD2 (7 bases). The CDR3 is 15 amino acids. Germline V CDR1 and CDR2: DFQATT, SNEGSKA (reference sequence). V lost 6 bases to trimming and J lost 0 bases, with 17 bases between them.

Notes on this clonotype: The junction departs from the called germline gene at one end, perhaps through a read error. The rearrangement links TRBV28 to TRBJ2-7; 8 nucleotides match TRBD2. CDR1 and CDR2 from the germline V gene are MDHEN and SYDVKM. CDR3 length equals 18 residues. The CDR3 DNA reads TGTGCCAGCAGTTCCTACGGGGGGGCAGGGGCTACTCCCTACGAGCAGTACTTT. Translating it yields CASSSYGGAGATPYEQYF.

This clonotype occurred a few times. The chain couples TRBV28 to TRBJ2-6; 7 nucleotides agree with TRBD1. The length of the CDR3 is 17 residues. V dropped 4 bases and J dropped 0; count of bases not matched to a gene: 6. Germline V gene sequence: CDR1 MDHEN, CDR2 SYDVKM. The CDR3 reads CASSSPTGRSGANVLTF. The CDR3 DNA reads as TGTGCCAGCAGTTCTCCGACAGGGCGCTCTGGGGCCAACGTCCTGACTTTC.

The J gene is TRBJ1-1, the V gene TRBV20-1; D is ambiguous. Germline CDR1 and CDR2: DFQATT and SNEGSKA (reference sequence). This CDR3 comprises 13 residues. V shed 3 bases and J shed 0 bases, with 8 bases lying between them. The CDR3 coding sequence is TGCAGTGCTAGGAGGCAGGTGAACACTGAAGCTTTCTTT. Protein sequence: CSARRQVNTEAFF.

This clonotype was detected only once. The chain recombines TRBV7-9 with TRBJ2-7; D uncertain. Trimming cost V 5 bases and J 1 base, with 9 bases left between them. The CDR3 loop spans 13 amino acids. Germline CDR1 and CDR2: SEHNR and FQNEAQ (reference sequence). The CDR3 nucleotides are TGTGCCAGCAGCCGTGGAGTGTCCTACGAGCAGTACTTC. This sequence encodes CASSRGVSYEQYF.

This chain connects TRBV7-2 to TRBJ1-2; possibly TRBD1 for D (6 bases). The CDR3 is 14 residues long. Deletions cut 0 bases from V and 10 bases from J, with 15 bases between. Germline V gene lookup returns CDR1 SGHTA and CDR2 FQGNSA. The CDR3, as DNA: TGTGCCAGCAGCTTAGCCCGGACAGAGTGGGTCTACACCTTC. This gives the protein CASSLARTEWVYTF. Full variable domain (remainder filled in from reference TRBV7-2 and TRBJ1-2): GAGVSQSPSNKVTEKGKDVELRCDPISGHTALYWYRQSLGQGLEFLIYFQGNSAPDKSGLPSDRFSAERTGGSVSTLTIQRTQQEDSAVYLCASSLARTEWVYTFGSGTRLTVV.

This sequence joins TRBV12-3 or TRBV12-4 and TRBJ2-7; D is undetermined. The CDR3 length is 13 residues. Trimming took 2 bases from V and 5 from J, leaving 10 bases between them. CDR3 sequence (DNA): TGTGCCAGCAGTTTAATTGGCGGAGACGAGCAGTACTTC. As protein: CASSLIGGDEQYF.

The V and J genes are TRBV6-5 and TRBJ2-3; 14 bases agree with TRBD2. The CDR3 length is 15 residues. Trimming removed 2 bases from V and 9 bases from J; junction bases left unmatched: 4. Germline V CDR1 and CDR2: MNHEY, SVGAGI. CDR3 in amino acids: CASSYPGLAGETQYF. The CDR3 nucleotides read TGTGCCAGCAGTTACCCGGGACTAGCGGGAGAAACGCAGTATTTT.

This clonotype was counted a few times. The chain has TRBV20-1 and TRBJ2-7; a possible D gene is TRBD1 (6 bases). The V end was cut by 0 bases, the J end by 2 bases, with 20 bases between. This CDR3 region has 17 residues. Germline values: CDR1 DFQATT, CDR2 SNEGSKA (reference sequence). The CDR3 protein is CSARDLGPQGPTYEQYF. The CDR3 nucleotides read TGCAGTGCTAGAGATCTTGGCCCGCAGGGGCCGACCTACGAGCAGTACTTC.

The rearrangement uses TRBV2 and TRBJ2-5, with D unclear. V lost 0 bases, J lost 5 bases, and 1 base lay in between. Germline CDR1 reads SNHLY; CDR2 reads FYNNEI. The CDR3 extends over 11 amino acids. CDR3 nucleotides: TGTGCCAGCAGTGAAGCGGAGACCCAGTACTTC. Translating gives CASSEAETQYF.

There are a few counts of this clonotype. The V gene is TRBV7-2, the J gene TRBJ2-7, with TRBD2 matching 9 bases. This CDR3 has 15 amino acids. The V gene end was trimmed by 5 bases and the J gene end by 1 base; junction bases not matched to a gene: 6. From germline, CDR1 is SGHTA and CDR2 FQGNSA. The CDR3 region has the DNA TGTGCCAGCAGCCAATTAGCGGGGGTTTCCTACGAGCAGTACTTC. Translation gives CASSQLAGVSYEQYF.

Written as DNA, the CDR3 is TGTGCCAGCAGTTACTCACCTTTTCGGACAGGGGTGTGGGGCTACACCTTC. Its translation is CASSYSPFRTGVWGYTF. J is TRBJ1-2 and V is TRBV6-5, with TRBD1 identical over 9 bases. Germline-derived CDR1 and CDR2 are MNHEY and SVGAGI. This CDR3 has 17 amino acids. With 0 bases clipped from V and 8 bases from J, the junction kept 13 bases outside the gene matches.

V usage is TRBV12-3 or TRBV12-4 and J usage is TRBJ2-7; D remains unclear. This CDR3 is 12 amino acids long. V was trimmed by 2 bases and J by 3 bases, leaving 5 bases between them. The CDR3 loop is CASSLNGYEQYF. The CDR3, as DNA: TGTGCCAGCAGTTTAAACGGCTACGAGCAGTACTTC.

The CDR3 protein is CASSSKDYTEAFF. The CDR3 DNA sequence: TGTGCCAGCAGCTCTAAGGACTACACTGAAGCTTTCTTT. The chain employs TRBV6-1 and TRBJ1-1, with D uncertain. Germline-derived CDR1 and CDR2 are MNHNS and SASEGT. Between the trimmed V and J ends, which lost 6 bases and 3 bases, there was a span of 11 bases. This CDR3 has 13 residues.

The rearrangement links TRBV7-6 to TRBJ2-5; maybe TRBD2 (5 bases). The CDR3 extends over 15 amino acids. Germline V gene lookup returns CDR1 SGHVS and CDR2 FNYEAQ. Trimming took 5 bases from V and 4 from J, leaving 17 bases between them. CDR3 in DNA: TGTGCCAGCAGCATAATAGGCTTGGCGGGAGAGACCCAGTACTTC. This encodes CASSIIGLAGETQYF.

The chain couples TRBV5-1 to TRBJ2-1; D remains ambiguous. This CDR3 has 15 amino acids. Looked up from germline, CDR1 is SGHRS and CDR2 is YFSETQ. V lost 0 bases, J lost 4 bases, and 11 bases lay in between. The CDR3 bases are TGCGCCAGCAGCTTGGAGGGTCTGGGATACAATGAGCAGTTCTTC. Protein product: CASSLEGLGYNEQFF.